This TCR beta chain was found in a study of glioma-infiltrating T cells after dendritic cell vaccination. Study-level information: Dendritic cell vaccine was injected intradermally three times, biweekly.

Repertoires were generated with immunoSEQ multiplex PCR, while TCRdb's copy carries only in-frame clones and drops some. The data hold tens of thousands of clones, with 70% to 90% observed a single time. The sample consisted of blood, taken before dendritic cell vaccination. This clonotype was sampled from a human donor with glioblastoma.

In nucleotides, the CDR3 is TGTGCCAGCAGTTTGGACCCCGGGCGGGGTGGCTACACCTTC. This codes for CASSLDPGRGGYTF. This chain joins TRBV6-5 and TRBJ1-2, with D hard to call. V dropped 4 bases and J dropped 7 bases, with 16 bases sitting between them. The CDR3 totals 14 residues. Germline-derived CDR1 and CDR2 are MNHEY and SVGAGI.